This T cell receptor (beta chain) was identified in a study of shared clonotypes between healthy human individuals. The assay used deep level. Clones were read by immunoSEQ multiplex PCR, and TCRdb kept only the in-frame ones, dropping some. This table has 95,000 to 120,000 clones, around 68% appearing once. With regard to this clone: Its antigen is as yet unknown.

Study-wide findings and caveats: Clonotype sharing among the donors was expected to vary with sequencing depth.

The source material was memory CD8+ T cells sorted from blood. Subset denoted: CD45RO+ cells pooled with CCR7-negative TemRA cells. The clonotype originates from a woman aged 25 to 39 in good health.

The CDR3 sequence is CASSSQGAGETQYF. The CDR3 DNA follows: TGTGCCAGCAGTTCACAGGGGGCAGGAGAGACCCAGTACTTC. This rearrangement joins TRBV6-1 to TRBJ2-5; 9 bases are shared with TRBD1. The junction had 5 bases not matched to a gene; V was cut back by 5 bases and J by 4 bases. CDR1 and CDR2 from the germline V gene are MNHNS and SASEGT. The CDR3 sequence is 14 residues long.